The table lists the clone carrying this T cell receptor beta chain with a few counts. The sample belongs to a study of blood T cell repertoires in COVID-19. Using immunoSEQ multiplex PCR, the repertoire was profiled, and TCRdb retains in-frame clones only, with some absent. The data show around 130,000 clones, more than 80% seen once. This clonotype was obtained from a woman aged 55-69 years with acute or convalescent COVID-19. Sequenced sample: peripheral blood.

The CDR3 region has the DNA TGTGCCTGGAAAGGCAGGGTGGAATCACCCCTCCACTTT. It codes for CAWKGRVESPLHF. The rearrangement links TRBV30 to TRBJ1-6, with D possibly matching TRBD1 (5 bases). Trimming took 4 bases from V and 10 from J, leaving 14 bases between them. This CDR3 has 13 amino acids. Germline lookup yields CDR1 GTSNPN and CDR2 SVGIG (reference sequence).